This T cell receptor (beta chain) was recorded in a study of radiotherapy plus CTLA-4 blockade in lung cancer. Study-wide findings and caveats: Early shifts in blood T cell clones, with interferon-beta, reportedly predicted response best.

It was focal radiation plus CTLA-4 blockade with ipilimumab that patients with chemo-refractory metastatic non-small-cell lung cancer received. Using immunoSEQ multiplex PCR, the repertoire was profiled, and TCRdb retains in-frame clones only, with some absent. In the table there are approximately 25,000 clones, over 70% of which are singletons. Per germline, CDR1 SGHRS and CDR2 YFSETQ. V lost 4 bases and J lost 3; bases outside the gene matches: 6. This CDR3 is 15 amino acids long. This clone was recorded only once. Antigen specificity is unknown. The sequences come from peripheral blood, collected from a patient treated with radiotherapy plus ipilimumab. The TCR sequence derives from a human donor with non-small cell lung cancer that progressed on radiotherapy plus ipilimumab. This chain links TRBV5-1 with TRBJ1-1; 10 bases match TRBD1. The CDR3 DNA reads as TGCGCCAGCAGCATCCGGGACAGGGGTGACACTGAAGCTTTCTTT. Translation gives CASSIRDRGDTEAFF.